Presented here are 19 T cell receptor beta chains from one specimen sequenced in a study of blood T cell repertoires in COVID-19. Some clones are missing from TCRdb's copy, which holds only in-frame ones; the method was immunoSEQ multiplex PCR. The sample lists more than 200,000 clones; approximately 80% were seen once. Specimen: PBMCs or T cells enriched from blood (not recorded which). The receptors derive from a woman aged 40 to 50 with acute COVID-19.

The rearrangement links TRBV10-3 to TRBJ1-6, with D hard to call. The germline CDR1 and CDR2 sequences are ENHRY and SYGVKD. The CDR3 has 14 amino acids. The V gene lost 6 bases and the J gene lost 5 bases, with 11 bases spanning the gap. As DNA, the CDR3 is TGTGCCATCAGGGAGGGAGTTGATAATTCACCCCTCCACTTT. This sequence encodes CAIREGVDNSPLHF.

This clone was counted between two and nine times. V and J are TRBV11-2 and TRBJ1-1; D ambiguous. The ends were cut back, 1 base at V and 8 bases at J, with 11 bases in the middle. Germline loops: CDR1 SGHAT, CDR2 FQNNGV. The CDR3 contains 13 residues. The CDR3 DNA follows: TGTGCCAGCAGCTTAGGCGACGGAGGGGAAGCTTTCTTT. Residues: CASSLGDGGEAFF.

This clone was found once. The chain uses TRBV7-8 and TRBJ1-2, with 9 bases identical to TRBD1. The V gene's germline CDR1 is SGHVS and CDR2 FQNEAQ. Trimming removed 0 bases from V and 8 bases from J; junction bases left unmatched: 7. The CDR3 is 15 amino acids. CDR3 nucleotides: TGTGCCAGCAGCTTAGCCGGACAGGGGTCTAGGGGCTACACCTTC. Translation gives CASSLAGQGSRGYTF.

This clone occurred once. The chain is built from TRBV27 and TRBJ1-1; possibly TRBD1 for D (5 bases). V shed 5 bases and J shed 5 bases, with 12 bases lying between them. CDR1 is MNHEY and CDR2 is SMNVEV in the germline V gene (reference sequence). The CDR3 contains 13 residues. CDR3 loop: CASSPLRQTEAFF. As DNA, the CDR3 is TGTGCCAGCAGTCCCCTACGACAGACTGAAGCTTTCTTT.

The chain combines TRBV6-6 with TRBJ1-2, with 9 bases fitting TRBD1. The CDR3 has 16 amino acids. V was pared by 7 bases and J by 8 bases, with 17 bases of the junction left unmatched. Germline values: CDR1 MNHNY, CDR2 SVGAGI (reference sequence). The CDR3 sequence is CASIGGDREVLSGYTF. In nucleotides, the CDR3 is TGTGCCAGCATCGGGGGGGACAGGGAAGTTTTGTCGGGCTACACCTTC.

This clone has just a few counts. V is TRBV29-1 and J is TRBJ1-1, with TRBD1 identical over 7 bases. The CDR3 spans 14 residues. Trimming cost V 6 bases and J 3 bases; bases outside gene matches: 10. CDR1 is SQVTM and CDR2 is ANQGSEA in the germline V gene. CDR3 region: CSVTGLRGYTEAFF. The CDR3 bases are TGCAGCGTGACAGGGTTGAGAGGGTACACTGAAGCTTTCTTT.

The CDR3 region has the DNA TGTGCCTGGAGCGCAGACGGGTATGGCTACACCTTC. Protein: CAWSADGYGYTF. V usage is TRBV30 and J usage is TRBJ1-2, with no clear D. Trimming pared 3 bases from V and 5 bases from J, leaving 10 bases between. There are 12 residues in the CDR3. Per the germline V gene, CDR1 is GTSNPN and CDR2 is SVGIG (reference sequence). Variable domain in full (rest from reference TRBV30 and TRBJ1-2): SQTIHQWPATLVQPVGSPLSLECTVEGTSNPNLYWYRQAAGRGLQLLFYSVGIGQISSEVPQNLSASRPQDRQFILSSKKLLLSDSGFYLCAWSADGYGYTFGSGTRLTVV.

The chain has TRBV5-6 and TRBJ2-7; TRBD1 matches at 9 bases. V gave up 0 bases and J gave up 4 bases; unmatched junction bases: 8. Germline V gene sequence: CDR1 SGHDT, CDR2 YYEEEE. The CDR3 is made up of 16 amino acids. The CDR3 region is CASSLGTGQGSYEQYF. The DNA for the CDR3 is TGTGCCAGCAGCTTGGGTACAGGACAGGGGTCATACGAGCAGTACTTC.

The chain carries TRBV29-1 and TRBJ2-7; possibly TRBD1 for D (6 bases). Per the germline V gene, CDR1 is SQVTM and CDR2 is ANQGSEA. The V end was cut by 4 bases, the J end by 6 bases, with 16 bases between. The CDR3 has 13 amino acids. The CDR3 region is CSVVLRDKGEQYF. DNA of the CDR3: TGCAGCGTTGTCCTCAGGGACAAGGGCGAGCAGTACTTC.

The chain links TRBV2 to TRBJ1-5; 9 bases line up with TRBD1. The CDR3 loop spans 16 amino acids. Germline trimming cut 7 bases from V and 3 bases from J; bases unmatched to any gene: 10. CDR1 is SNHLY and CDR2 is FYNNEI in the germline V gene. The CDR3 loop reads CASTSDRGRPNQPQHF. The CDR3, as DNA: TGTGCCAGCACCTCGGACAGGGGCCGCCCCAATCAGCCCCAGCATTTT. The full variable domain, in which reference TRBV2 and TRBJ1-5 provide the parts outside the CDR3, is EPEVTQTPSHQVTQMGQEVILRCVPISNHLYFYWYRQILGQKVEFLVSFYNNEISEKSEIFDDQFSVERPDGSNFTLKIRSTKLEDSAMYFCASTSDRGRPNQPQHFGDGTRLSIL.

V is TRBV7-3 and J is TRBJ2-3; TRBD2 matches at 12 bases. Trimming at V came to 2 bases and at J to 5 bases, leaving 5 bases not matched to a gene. The CDR3 loop spans 16 amino acids. CDR1 and CDR2 (germline): SGHTA, FQGTGA. CDR3 coding DNA: TGTGCCAGCAGCTTACTCGGACTAGCGGGAAAAGATACGCAGTATTTT. Residues: CASSLLGLAGKDTQYF.

V is TRBV11-3 and J is TRBJ2-3; D gene ambiguous. CDR3 length: 15 amino acids. The germline V and J ends were trimmed by 6 bases and 0 bases, with 13 bases remaining between them. The germline V gene has CDR1 SGHNT and CDR2 YENEEA. CDR3 protein: CASRQSPSSTDTQYF. CDR3 bases: TGTGCCAGCAGACAAAGTCCATCTAGCACAGATACGCAGTATTTT.

A single count supports this clone. The J gene is TRBJ2-3, the V gene TRBV2, with 11 bases matching TRBD2. Germline CDR1 and CDR2: SNHLY and FYNNEI. Trimming at V came to 4 bases and at J to 1 base, leaving 4 bases not matched to a gene. The CDR3 consists of 16 residues. The CDR3: CASSAETSGGTDTQYF. CDR3 DNA sequence: TGTGCCAGCAGTGCCGAGACTAGCGGGGGCACAGATACGCAGTATTTT.

This clone was counted a single time. The J gene is TRBJ1-2, the V gene TRBV7-3; 9 bases are shared with TRBD1. Germline CDR1 is SGHTA and CDR2 is FQGTGA. This CDR3 spans 15 amino acids. Trimming cost V 0 bases and J 4 bases; bases outside gene matches: 3. CDR3: CASSLTDRGSYGYTF. CDR3 in DNA: TGTGCCAGCAGCTTAACGGACAGGGGTTCCTATGGCTACACCTTC.

The V call is TRBV5-1, the J call TRBJ1-2; tentatively, D is TRBD1 (6 bases). The CDR3 is 14 amino acids. V lost 0 bases to trimming and J lost 8 bases, with 14 bases between them. CDR1 and CDR2 from the germline V gene are SGHRS and YFSETQ. The CDR3 reads CASSLGTAPEGYTF. The CDR3 DNA reads TGCGCCAGCAGCTTGGGGACAGCCCCTGAGGGCTACACCTTC.

The CDR3 loop reads CASSVEPTSRWHEQFF. Written as DNA, the CDR3 is TGTGCCAGCAGCGTAGAACCCACCAGTCGTTGGCATGAGCAGTTCTTC. V is TRBV9 and J is TRBJ2-1, with D hard to call. The germline CDR1 and CDR2 sequences are SGDLS and YYNGEE. CDR3 size: 16 residues. Trimming shortened V by 0 bases and J by 8 bases, and 18 bases separated the two germline ends.

Only a few counts were recorded for this clone. CDR3 sequence (DNA): TGTGCCGGAGGCGACGGCCGGGACAGGGGTAATTCACCCCTCCACTTT. Encoded protein: CAGGDGRDRGNSPLHF. The gene calls are TRBV6-6 and TRBJ1-6; 10 bases are shared with TRBD1. V was pared by 11 bases and J by 6 bases, with 13 bases of the junction left unmatched. The CDR3 extends over 16 amino acids. Germline-derived CDR1 and CDR2 are MNHNY and SVGAGI (reference sequence).

The chain has TRBV10-3 and TRBJ1-2, with D perhaps matching TRBD1 (5 bases). CDR3 length: 17 amino acids. Trimming cost V 0 bases and J 2 bases, with 16 bases left between them. Germline assignment: CDR1 ENHRY and CDR2 SYGVKD. The DNA of the CDR3 is TGTGCCATCAGTGAGTCAATCGGCCGCAGGGCGAACTATGGCTACACCTTC. This translates into CAISESIGRRANYGYTF.

This rearrangement joins TRBV9 to TRBJ2-1; D not certain. V lost 9 bases and J 6 bases, leaving 28 bases between the germline ends. In germline, CDR1 is SGDLS, CDR2 YYNGEE. The CDR3 extends over 17 amino acids. CDR3 region: CAILVERPKSGFNEQFF. CDR3 sequence (DNA): TGTGCCATCCTGGTGGAGCGTCCAAAGTCTGGGTTCAATGAGCAGTTCTTC.